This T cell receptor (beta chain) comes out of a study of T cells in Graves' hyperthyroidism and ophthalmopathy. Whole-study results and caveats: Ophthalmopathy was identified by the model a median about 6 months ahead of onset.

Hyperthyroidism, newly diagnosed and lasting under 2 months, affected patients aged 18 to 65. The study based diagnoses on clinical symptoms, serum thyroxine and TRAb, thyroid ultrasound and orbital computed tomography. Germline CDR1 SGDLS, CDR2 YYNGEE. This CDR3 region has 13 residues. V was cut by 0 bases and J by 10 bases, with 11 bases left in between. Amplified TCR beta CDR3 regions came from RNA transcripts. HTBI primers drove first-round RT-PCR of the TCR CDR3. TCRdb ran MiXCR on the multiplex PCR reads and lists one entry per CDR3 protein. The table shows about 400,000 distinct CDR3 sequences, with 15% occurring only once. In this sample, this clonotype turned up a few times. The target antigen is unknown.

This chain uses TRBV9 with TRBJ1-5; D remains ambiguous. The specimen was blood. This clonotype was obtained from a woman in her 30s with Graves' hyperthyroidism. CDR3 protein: CASSVADRQPQHF. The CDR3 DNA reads TGTGCCAGCAGCGTAGCTGATCGGCAACCCCAGCATTTT.